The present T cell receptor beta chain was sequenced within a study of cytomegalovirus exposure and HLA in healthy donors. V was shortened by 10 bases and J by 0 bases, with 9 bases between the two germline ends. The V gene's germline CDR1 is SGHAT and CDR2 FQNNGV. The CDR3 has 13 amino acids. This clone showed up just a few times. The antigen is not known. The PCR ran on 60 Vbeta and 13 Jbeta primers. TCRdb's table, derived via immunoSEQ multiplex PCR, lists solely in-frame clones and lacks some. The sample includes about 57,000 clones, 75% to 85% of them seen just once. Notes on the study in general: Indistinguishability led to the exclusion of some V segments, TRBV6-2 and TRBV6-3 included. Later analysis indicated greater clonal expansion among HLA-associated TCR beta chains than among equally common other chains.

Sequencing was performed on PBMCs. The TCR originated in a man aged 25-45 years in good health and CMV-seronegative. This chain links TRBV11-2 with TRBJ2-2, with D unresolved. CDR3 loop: CANLGSNTGELFF. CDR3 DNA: TGTGCCAACCTCGGTTCGAACACCGGGGAGCTGTTTTTT.